This T cell receptor beta chain was retrieved from a study of response to subunit inactivated influenza vaccine (dated by TCRdb to 2016 to 2019). At the level of the whole study: Deep quantitative profiling of the T cell receptor repertoire was used in the study to follow responses to a trivalent subunit inactivated influenza vaccine. Broad study findings and their caveats: It was suggested by the authors that each seasonal influenza vaccination may recruit only a limited number of new T cells.

Receptor libraries were prepared by RT-PCR. Instrument on record: Illumina HiSeq 2500. TCRdb ran its own pipeline on the public reads, namely fastp trimming at Q25 and MiXCR clone calling, and kept in-frame beta chains. Here each entry gathers all rows of one CDR3 protein and keeps the most common genes and DNA. The sample table shows approximately 530,000 distinct CDR3 sequences, and 13% are seen once. In total, the top ten clones hold around 13% of the sample. The time point label for this specimen denotes: approximately 47 days after influenza vaccine administration. As for this clonotype: This clone's antigen is unknown. Base qualities are not at hand, and no much larger clone is one base apart.

The germline V gene (reference sequence) provides CDR1 DFQATT and CDR2 SNEGSKA. Reading from cysteine to phenylalanine, the CDR3 counts 13 amino acids. Only the CDR3 DNA is retained, 39 bases long and in frame from the first base. V loses 3 bases, J loses 2 bases, and the germline ends lie 9 bases apart. The specimen was PBMCs from blood, collected roughly 6 weeks after vaccination. Recombination connected TRBV20-1 to TRBJ2-3; TRBD1 is a possible D gene, resting on 6 matching bases. The receptor was derived from a man aged 45 to 65 who received an inactivated influenza vaccine. Donor details come from another sample of the same person, matched by shared clones. The DNA sequence follows: TGCAGTGCTAGGGACAGTCTCACAGATACGCAGTATTTT. It translates to CSARDSLTDTQYF.